The text below deals with one T cell receptor (beta chain). This clonotype was seen repeatedly, ten times or more. No antigen is known for it. No much larger clone exists at a distance of one base, and base qualities are not known. The time point label for this specimen denotes: newly diagnosed GD, antithyroid drugs for less than 3 months. For both TCR sequencing and RNA sequencing, RNA was extracted from PBMCs in TRIzol. Graves' disease was diagnosed according to American Thyroid Association guidelines. Recruitment of patients was carried out at an endocrinology department in Xi'an, China. Each patient gave 7 to 9.5 milliliters of peripheral blood, collected in an EDTA anticoagulant tube. Ficoll Paque Plus density gradient separation was used to isolate PBMCs, and no further T cell sorting was performed. An Agilent 2100 Bioanalyzer and agarose gel were used to check RNA quality, and a NanoDrop 2000 was used to measure RNA concentration.

This entry belongs to a study of regulatory T cells in long-lasting Graves disease (dated by TCRdb to about 2021). For the study in its entirety: Patients with newly diagnosed Graves' disease had been on antithyroid drugs for under 3 months. The study took place in China and was registered as a clinical trial. Peripheral blood TCR sequencing and RNA sequencing compared persistent Graves' disease patients with newly diagnosed Graves' disease patients. A total of roughly 33 samples underwent TCR sequencing: about 13 from persistent and around 20 from newly diagnosed Graves' disease patients.

V and J are trimmed by 5 bases and 13 bases, and the gene matches miss 4 bases of the junction. In the germline V gene, CDR1 corresponds to SNHLY and CDR2 to FYNNEI. From the cysteine up to the phenylalanine, the CDR3 has a length of 11 residues. The DNA shown is the 33-base CDR3, in frame from base 1. Preparation of the library involved multiplex PCR. The reads were generated on an Illumina HiSeq 4000. To build TCR beta libraries, CDR3 regions were amplified by Arm-PCR using iRepertoire HTBI primers. Before sequencing, the PCR products went through gel purification. The source study handled its data this way. A total of 62 TRBV and 14 TRBJ segments were identified across samples and were used for gene usage analysis of CDR3 amino acid clonotypes. COPE and FqMerger were used to merge filtered high-quality paired reads into contigs. BLAST was used to align contigs to the IMGT TRBV, TRBD and TRBJ reference genes, and CDR3 was defined following IMGT. Highly expanded clones were defined as clonotypes with a frequency above 0.1%. Shannon entropy served as the measure of repertoire diversity, while the Gini coefficient captured V-J evenness. A clonotype found in more than one individual was treated as public. TCRdb applied fastp at Q25 and MiXCR to the public reads, then kept only in-frame beta chains. Records with the same CDR3 protein are collapsed into one entry carrying the most frequent genes and DNA. The V and J calls here are based on TCRdb, not the publication. The sample has about 500,000 distinct CDR3 sequences on record, around 12% of them singletons. Roughly 8.9% of the sample goes to the ten largest clones.

The research as a whole found: Compared with newly diagnosed patients, patients with persistent Graves' disease had lower TCR Shannon entropy and fewer highly expanded clones, which suggests clonal expansion. Sequencing and analysis were limited to the TCR beta chain. The study examined only peripheral blood because the primary lesion, thyroid tissue, could not be accessed. As a limitation, the authors acknowledged that the small sample size may reduce accuracy. Preferential use of TRBV28, TRBJ1-2 and TRBJ2-5 was observed in persistent disease, whereas TRBV20-1 and TRBJ2-1 were favored in newly diagnosed disease. Patients with persistent disease shared more public clonotypes (over 2,500) than newly diagnosed patients did (approximately 990).

The data also belong to a second study, concerning T cells in Graves' hyperthyroidism and ophthalmopathy. Per that second paper: Stable Graves' hyperthyroidism was defined as the absence of progression to ophthalmopathy over 18 months of follow-up. Hyperthyroidism patients were aged 18 to 65 years and newly diagnosed, with disease duration of less than 2 months. Any patient with an uncontrolled infection, another autoimmune disease, pregnancy or lactation was excluded. Diagnoses were based on clinical symptoms, serum thyroxine and TRAb, thyroid ultrasound and orbital computed tomography. The TCR CDR3 was subjected to a first round of RT-PCR using the HTBI primer set and the Qiagen OneStep RT-PCR kit. Most expanded thyroid clonotypes (frequency above 0.001) were also found in blood, which suggests that blood repertoires may mirror thyroid immune responses. A model built on a 13 V-J signature distinguished ophthalmopathy from stable hyperthyroidism, reaching approximately 89% sensitivity and around 81% specificity in cross-validation and 80%/75% in testing. In validation, the model predicted progression to ophthalmopathy a median of 6.5 months before onset, with about 64% sensitivity and roughly 79% specificity. A discovery cohort of around 98 patients, about 40 with Graves' ophthalmopathy and 57 with stable Graves' hyperthyroidism, was used to find distinguishing TCR V-J signatures. Whether ophthalmopathy could be predicted prospectively was tested in an independent validation cohort made up of 18 to 20 hyperthyroidism patients plus 17 patients who later progressed to ophthalmopathy. The roughly 94 discovery patients were randomly split 7:3 into training and test sets. In several Graves' hyperthyroidism patients, the study also compared T-cell repertoires from thyroid tissue with T-cell repertoires from blood. After sampling, hyperthyroidism patients received methimazole starting at 30 mg daily, and ophthalmopathy patients received high-dose intravenous methylprednisolone. Libraries were constructed in a second round of multiplex PCR, after which size selection and purification were carried out. Sequencing of the libraries was done on an Illumina HiSeq2000 using paired-end 100 bp reads. Raw data were processed with SOAPnuke, discarding reads with adapters, uncalled bases, mean Phred below 15, or no exact constant-primer or identifier match. COPE v1.2.5 was used to merge high-quality paired reads, and clonotypes were defined as unique nucleotide sequences. Clonotypes were aligned to IMGT TRBV, TRBD and TRBJ reference segments using MiTCR v1.1. The analysis included only V-J combinations with a frequency above 0.0001, which together covered approximately 99% of the repertoires. A TCS score was defined as the ratio between F50 (clonal expansion) and ExV (chaos), using BLOSUM62-based TCRdist between CDR3 peptides within each V-J. Welch's t-statistics and random forest reduced some 510 V-J features to 10 to 15, which were used in a naive Bayes classifier (R e1071). Sample size was not statistically predetermined, and investigators were not blinded to group allocation. The paper reports TCR Vbeta CDR3 sequencing of approximately 140 peripheral blood samples: under 45 ophthalmopathy, about 75 hyperthyroidism and about 17 progressor patients.

This specimen was peripheral blood mononuclear cells (PBMCs), taken at new diagnosis, from a patient treated with antithyroid drugs. The sequence was obtained from a young woman with Graves disease. Donor details come from another sample of the same person, matched by shared clones. The chain couples TRBV2 to TRBJ2-1; 8 bases in between match TRBD2. The DNA sequence follows: TGTGCCAGCAGTCGAGGGACTAGTCAGTTCTTC. Its protein product is CASSRGTSQFF.